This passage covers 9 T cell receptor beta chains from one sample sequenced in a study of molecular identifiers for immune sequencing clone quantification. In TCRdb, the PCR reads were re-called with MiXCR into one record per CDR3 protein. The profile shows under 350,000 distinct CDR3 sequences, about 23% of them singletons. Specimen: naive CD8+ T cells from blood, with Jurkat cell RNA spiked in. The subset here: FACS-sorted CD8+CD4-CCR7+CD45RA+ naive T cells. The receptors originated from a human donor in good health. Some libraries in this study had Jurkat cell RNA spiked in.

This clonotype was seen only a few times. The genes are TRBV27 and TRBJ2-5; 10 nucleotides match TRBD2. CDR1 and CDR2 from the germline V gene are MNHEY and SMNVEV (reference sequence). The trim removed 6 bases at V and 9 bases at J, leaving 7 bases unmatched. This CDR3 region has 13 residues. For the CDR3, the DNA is TGTGCCAGCAGCCTAGGGCTAGCGGGGGCCCAGTACTTC. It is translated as CASSLGLAGAQYF.

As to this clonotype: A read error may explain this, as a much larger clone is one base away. CDR3 sequence (DNA): TGTGCCACCAGTGATTGGGCTAGCGGGATAACCACAGATACGCAGTATTTT. The encoded protein is CATSDWASGITTDTQYF. The chain employs TRBV24-1 and TRBJ2-3, with TRBD2 matching over 9 bases. The CDR3 is made up of 17 amino acids. V gave up 2 bases and J gave up 2 bases; unmatched junction bases: 7. Per the germline V gene, CDR1 is KGHDR and CDR2 is SFDVKD.

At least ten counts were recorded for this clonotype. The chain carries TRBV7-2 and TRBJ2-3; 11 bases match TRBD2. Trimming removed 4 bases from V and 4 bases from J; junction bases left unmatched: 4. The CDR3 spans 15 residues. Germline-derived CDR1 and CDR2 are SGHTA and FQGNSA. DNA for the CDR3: TGTGCCAGCAGCTCACTAGCGGGGGTGTCAGATACGCAGTATTTT. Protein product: CASSSLAGVSDTQYF.

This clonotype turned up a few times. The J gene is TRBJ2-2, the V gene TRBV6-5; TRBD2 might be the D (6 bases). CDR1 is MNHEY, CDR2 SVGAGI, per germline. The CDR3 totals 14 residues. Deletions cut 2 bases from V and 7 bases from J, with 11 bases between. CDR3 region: CASSYRGAGGELFF. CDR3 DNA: TGTGCCAGCAGTTACAGGGGAGCGGGCGGGGAGCTGTTTTTT.

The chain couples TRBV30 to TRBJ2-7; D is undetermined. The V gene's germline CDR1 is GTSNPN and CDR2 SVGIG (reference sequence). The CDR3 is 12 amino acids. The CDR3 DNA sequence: TGTGCATACACCCAGGCCACCTACGAGCAGTACTTC. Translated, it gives CAYTQATYEQYF.

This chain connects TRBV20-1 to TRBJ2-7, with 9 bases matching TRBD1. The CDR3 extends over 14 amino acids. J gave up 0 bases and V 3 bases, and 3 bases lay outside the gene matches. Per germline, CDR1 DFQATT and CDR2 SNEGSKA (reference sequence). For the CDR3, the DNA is TGCAGTGCTAGGCTGGACAGGGGCTCCTACGAGCAGTACTTC. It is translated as CSARLDRGSYEQYF.

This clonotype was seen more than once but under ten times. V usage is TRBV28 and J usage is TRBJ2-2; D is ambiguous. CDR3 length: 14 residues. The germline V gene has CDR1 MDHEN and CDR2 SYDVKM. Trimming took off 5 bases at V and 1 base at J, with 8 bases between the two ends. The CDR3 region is CASSNPKNTGELFF. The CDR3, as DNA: TGTGCCAGCAGTAATCCAAAGAACACCGGGGAGCTGTTTTTT. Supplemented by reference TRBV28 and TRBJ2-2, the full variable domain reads DVKVTQSSRYLVKRTGEKVFLECVQDMDHENMFWYRQDPGLGLRLIYFSYDVKMKEKGDIPEGYSVSREKKERFSLILESASTNQTSMYLCASSNPKNTGELFFGEGSRLTVL.

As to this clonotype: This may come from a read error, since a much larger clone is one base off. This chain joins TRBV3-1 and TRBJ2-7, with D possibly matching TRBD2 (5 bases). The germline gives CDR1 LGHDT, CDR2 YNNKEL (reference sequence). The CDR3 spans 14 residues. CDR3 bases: TGTGCCAGCAGCCAAGATCAGAGGGCTTACGAGCAGTGCTTC. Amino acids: CASSQDQRAYEQCF.

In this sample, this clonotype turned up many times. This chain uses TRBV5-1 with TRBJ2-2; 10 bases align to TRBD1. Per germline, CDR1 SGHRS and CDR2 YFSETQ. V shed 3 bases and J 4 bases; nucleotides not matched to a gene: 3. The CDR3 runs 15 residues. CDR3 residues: CASSWTGGLTGELFF. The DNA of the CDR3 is TGCGCCAGCAGCTGGACAGGGGGACTCACCGGGGAGCTGTTTTTT.